The next 10 T cell receptor beta chains were all read from a single sample in a study of blood T cell repertoires in COVID-19. Assay: immunoSEQ multiplex PCR; the TCRdb copy retains only in-frame clones and omits some. The data hold about 95,000 clones, with 65% to 85% observed a single time. The sequenced sample consisted of peripheral blood. These receptor sequences come from a man older than 75 with active or convalescent COVID-19.

The J gene is TRBJ2-3, the V gene TRBV27, with D tentatively TRBD2 (6 bases). Trimming pared 5 bases from V and 2 bases from J, leaving 14 bases between. From germline, CDR1 is MNHEY and CDR2 SMNVEV (reference sequence). The CDR3 runs to 15 residues. The CDR3 sequence is CASSPQRAVTDTQYF. The CDR3 DNA sequence: TGTGCCAGCAGTCCTCAGCGGGCGGTCACAGATACGCAGTATTTT.

The chain is built from TRBV13 and TRBJ1-2; 7 positions agree with TRBD1. This CDR3 has 14 amino acids. V lost 6 bases and J lost 4; bases outside the gene matches: 8. Germline CDR1 is PRHDT and CDR2 is FYEKMQ (reference sequence). CDR3 sequence: CASRLTGISYGYTF. The CDR3 nucleotides are TGTGCCAGCAGGCTGACAGGGATAAGCTATGGCTACACCTTC.

This clone was counted only a few times. V and J are TRBV9 and TRBJ1-2; 8 nucleotides agree with TRBD1. The CDR3 is made up of 14 amino acids. V was clipped by 0 bases and J by 5 bases; unmatched bases: 3. Germline values: CDR1 SGDLS, CDR2 YYNGEE. DNA of the CDR3: TGTGCCAGCAGCGTAGGGACAGGGATTTATGGCTACACCTTC. This sequence encodes CASSVGTGIYGYTF.

The chain employs TRBV19 and TRBJ2-5; TRBD1 matches 8 bases. The length of the CDR3 is 16 residues. Trimming cost V 4 bases and J 1 base; bases outside gene matches: 8. Germline loops: CDR1 LNHDA, CDR2 SQIVND (reference sequence). The DNA of the CDR3 is TGTGCCAGTAGTAATCAGCGGACAGGGTTCCAAGAGACCCAGTACTTC. Translated: CASSNQRTGFQETQYF.

The chain is built from TRBV4-3 and TRBJ2-6, with TRBD2 matching over 8 bases. Germline V gives CDR1 LGHNA, CDR2 YSLEER. Trimming at V came to 4 bases and at J to 1 base, leaving 9 bases not matched to a gene. This CDR3 contains 18 residues. CDR3 sequence (DNA): TGCGCCAGCAGCCGTTCGGGGGGGCTCCTGTCTGGGGCCAACGTCCTGACTTTC. Its translation is CASSRSGGLLSGANVLTF.

This clone is a singleton in its sample. The chain recombines TRBV9 with TRBJ2-5; 10 bases match TRBD2. Germline loops: CDR1 SGDLS, CDR2 YYNGEE. Unmatched junction bases numbered 7, after V lost 4 bases and J lost 1 base. The CDR3 is made up of 16 amino acids. The DNA for the CDR3 is TGTGCCAGCAGCAGACTTAGCGGGGGGTCCCAAGAGACCCAGTACTTC. Protein product: CASSRLSGGSQETQYF.

This clone was picked up a small number of times. The V call is TRBV7-2, the J call TRBJ1-2; TRBD1 matches at 9 bases. With 5 bases clipped from V and 4 bases from J, the junction kept 5 bases outside the gene matches. The CDR3 covers 14 residues. Germline V CDR1 and CDR2: SGHTA, FQGNSA. CDR3 sequence: CASSRGQGGYGYTF. In DNA, the CDR3 is TGTGCCAGCAGCAGGGGACAGGGTGGCTATGGCTACACCTTC.

This clone was found many times. V gene TRBV24-1 combines with J gene TRBJ2-3, with D perhaps TRBD1 (5 bases). Germline CDR1 is KGHDR and CDR2 is SFDVKD. CDR3 length: 15 residues. Trimming left V 4 bases short and J 2 bases short, with 12 bases between. CDR3 DNA: TGTGCCACCAGTGACGGACAAACGGACACAGATACGCAGTATTTT. Translation gives CATSDGQTDTDTQYF.

The chain employs TRBV27 and TRBJ1-1; 9 bases fit TRBD1. The CDR3 totals 13 residues. The germline gives CDR1 MNHEY, CDR2 SMNVEV (reference sequence). J gave up 1 base and V 11 bases, and 5 bases lay outside the gene matches. CDR3 loop: CAGTDRGNTEAFF. CDR3 bases: TGTGCCGGCACGGACAGGGGGAACACTGAAGCTTTCTTT.

The chain employs TRBV24-1 and TRBJ2-5; possibly TRBD2 for D (5 bases). Trimming left V 6 bases short and J 4 bases short, with 11 bases between. There are 13 residues in the CDR3. Looked up from germline, CDR1 is KGHDR and CDR2 is SFDVKD. The CDR3 loop is CATSRAGGETQYF. CDR3 DNA sequence: TGTGCCACCAGTCGGGCCGGAGGAGAGACCCAGTACTTC.